Listed here are 20 T cell receptor beta chains from one sample, sequenced in a study of CD8+CD57+ T cells in acquired aplastic anemia. Patients chosen for sequencing had CD8+CD57+ cells that had expanded, as shown by flow cytometry. Template material for TCR beta VDJ and CDR3 profiling consisted of genomic DNA. TCRdb recomputed calls from the reads with MiXCR, one row per CDR3 protein. Here the sample spans roughly 500,000 distinct CDR3 sequences, approximately 32% being singletons. The specimen was sorted CD4+, CD8+, or CD8+CD57+ T cells (not recorded which) from PBMCs. Receptors were obtained from a human donor with aplastic anemia.

The CDR3 region has the DNA TGCAGCTTAGGGCAGGGCTATGGCTACACCTTC. This translates into CSLGQGYGYTF. The chain couples TRBV29-1 to TRBJ1-2; D is perhaps TRBD1 (5 bases). Germline CDR1 SQVTM, CDR2 ANQGSEA. The CDR3 length is 11 residues. V was pared by 8 bases and J by 4 bases, with 11 bases between.

This clonotype was detected a few times. V usage is TRBV5-5 and J usage is TRBJ1-5, with no clear D. The CDR3 has 14 residues. Per germline, CDR1 SGHKS and CDR2 YYEKEE (reference sequence). Trimming took off 1 base at V and 5 bases at J, with 10 bases between the two ends. CDR3 residues: CASSLSEPDQPQHF. For the CDR3, the DNA is TGTGCCAGCAGCTTGTCCGAGCCTGATCAGCCCCAGCATTTT.

This clonotype was seen many times. The chain joins TRBV2 to TRBJ2-2; D is ambiguous. The V end lost 3 bases, the J end lost 0 bases, and 2 bases lay between the germline ends. The CDR3 loop spans 13 amino acids. Per the germline V gene, CDR1 is SNHLY and CDR2 is FYNNEI. CDR3 DNA sequence: TGTGCCAGCAGTGAGACGAACACCGGGGAGCTGTTTTTT. The encoded protein is CASSETNTGELFF.

This clonotype was counted only a few times. The J gene is TRBJ1-3, the V gene TRBV9, with D perhaps TRBD1 (5 bases). The V gene lost 0 bases and the J gene lost 0 bases, with 10 bases spanning the gap. In germline, CDR1 is SGDLS, CDR2 YYNGEE. CDR3 length: 16 residues. This chain's CDR3 is CASSVGTGLSGNTIYF. The CDR3 DNA is TGTGCCAGCAGCGTAGGTACGGGACTCTCTGGAAACACCATATATTTT.

The chain uses TRBV3-1 and TRBJ1-2; possible D gene TRBD1, 6 bases. Germline CDR1 LGHDT, CDR2 YNNKEL (reference sequence). The V gene lost 2 bases and the J gene lost 4 bases, with 8 bases spanning the gap. The CDR3 covers 13 residues. CDR3 sequence reads: CASSQQGSYGYTF. CDR3 in DNA: TGTGCCAGCAGCCAACAGGGGAGCTATGGCTACACCTTC.

This chain connects TRBV2 to TRBJ1-2; the D gene is possibly TRBD1 (6 bases). This CDR3 comprises 11 residues. V lost 6 bases to trimming and J lost 12 bases, with 14 bases between them. Germline V gene data show CDR1 as SNHLY and CDR2 as FYNNEI. The CDR3 bases are TGTGCCAGCAGGGACAGCTCTGGAAACACCTTC. This sequence encodes CASRDSSGNTF.

The chain has TRBV11-2 and TRBJ2-1, with D perhaps TRBD2 (6 bases). The CDR3 spans 13 residues. Germline V CDR1 and CDR2: SGHAT, FQNNGV. Between the trimmed V and J ends, which lost 5 bases and 10 bases, there was a span of 15 bases. In DNA form, the CDR3 reads TGTGCCAGCAGCCTCGGGACTTTAGGCGAGCAGTTCTTC. Protein sequence: CASSLGTLGEQFF. The whole variable domain, remainder taken from reference TRBV11-2 and TRBJ2-1, is EAGVAQSPRYKIIEKRQSVAFWCNPISGHATLYWYQQILGQGPKLLIQFQNNGVVDDSQLPKDRFSAERLKGVDSTLKIQPAKLEDSAVYLCASSLGTLGEQFFGPGTRLTVL.

Remarks on this clonotype: This sequence may be a read error, since a much larger clone differs from it by one base. The chain uses TRBV19 and TRBJ2-5; 9 nucleotides agree with TRBD2. CDR3 length equals 16 residues. Germline assignment: CDR1 LNHDA and CDR2 SQIVND (reference sequence). The CDR3 loop reads CASSIAAGGRQEAQYF. CDR3 in DNA: TGTGCCAGTAGTATCGCCGCGGGAGGGCGTCAAGAGGCCCAGTACTTC.

Concerning this clonotype itself: A read error may produce the germline difference seen at one junction end. The chain combines TRBV2 with TRBJ1-1; D is ambiguous. CDR3 size: 15 residues. Germline CDR1 and CDR2: SNHLY and FYNNEI. The DNA of the CDR3 is TGTGCCGGCAGTGAACACGCAGCAGTTAACACTGAAGCTCTCTTT. Residues: CAGSEHAAVNTEALF.

This chain connects TRBV5-6 to TRBJ1-6; the D is unclear. The germline gives CDR1 SGHDT, CDR2 YYEEEE. Trimming left V 0 bases short and J 8 bases short, with 9 bases between. This CDR3 is 14 amino acids long. The CDR3 coding sequence is TGTGCCAGCAGCTTGGTCGGAGTTGATTCACCCCTCCACTTT. Translation gives CASSLVGVDSPLHF.

V usage is TRBV11-1 and J usage is TRBJ2-1; D may be TRBD2 (6 bases). The CDR3 extends over 16 amino acids. Germline V gives CDR1 SGHAT, CDR2 FQDESV (reference sequence). Trimming left V 3 bases short and J 4 bases short, with 16 bases between. The DNA of the CDR3 is TGTGCCAGCAGCTTTAGGGCTGGCGGGGAGTACAATGAGCAGTTCTTC. It translates to CASSFRAGGEYNEQFF. Using reference TRBV11-1 and TRBJ2-1 for the parts outside the CDR3, the full variable domain is EAEVAQSPRYKITEKSQAVAFWCDPISGHATLYWYRQILGQGPELLVQFQDESVVDDSQLPKDRFSAERLKGVDSTLKIQPAELGDSAMYLCASSFRAGGEYNEQFFGPGTRLTVL.

The sample holds a few counts of this clonotype. The chain employs TRBV11-2 and TRBJ2-2; the D call may be TRBD1 or TRBD2 (7 bases each). Trimming removed 5 bases from V and 3 bases from J, with 19 bases in between. This CDR3 contains 17 residues. Germline CDR1 and CDR2: SGHAT and FQNNGV. The CDR3 reads CASSRDSPSGYTGELFF. CDR3 sequence (DNA): TGTGCCAGCAGCCGGGACAGTCCTAGCGGCTACACCGGGGAGCTGTTTTTT.

The chain combines TRBV20-1 with TRBJ1-5; 7 bases agree with TRBD1. The V segment lost 6 bases and the J segment 4 bases; nucleotides outside the gene matches: 9. This CDR3 spans 14 amino acids. CDR1 DFQATT and CDR2 SNEGSKA come from the germline V gene (reference sequence). The CDR3, as DNA: TGCAGTGCGCCCTGGGACAGAATAAATCAGCCCCAGCATTTT. Protein: CSAPWDRINQPQHF.

V is TRBV25-1 and J is TRBJ1-2; TRBD1 is a possible D gene (5 bases). CDR3 length: 14 amino acids. The germline gives CDR1 MGHDK, CDR2 SYGVNS. Trimming took off 5 bases at V and 4 bases at J, with 14 bases between the two ends. CDR3 residues: CASSTPGGFYGYTF. CDR3 DNA: TGTGCCAGCAGTACCCCCGGGGGGTTCTATGGCTACACCTTC.

The rearrangement uses TRBV7-9 and TRBJ2-7; D possibly corresponds to TRBD1 (8 bases). The CDR3 is 15 residues long. The V gene's germline CDR1 is SEHNR and CDR2 FQNEAQ (reference sequence). The V end was cut by 5 bases, the J end by 5 bases, with 19 bases between. The CDR3 region is CASSPGQGGGNEQYF. The CDR3 DNA sequence: TGTGCCAGCAGCCCAGGACAGGGAGGGGGAAACGAGCAGTACTTC.

This clonotype has just a few counts. The chain couples TRBV5-1 to TRBJ2-1; possibly TRBD2 for D (5 bases). CDR1 and CDR2 from the germline V gene are SGHRS and YFSETQ. This CDR3 is 13 amino acids long. V lost 2 bases and J lost 5, with 8 bases in between. CDR3 in DNA: TGCGCCAGCAGCTTCAGCGGAGACAATGAGCAGTTCTTC. Protein product: CASSFSGDNEQFF.

This rearrangement joins TRBV12-3 or TRBV12-4 to TRBJ2-2, with 11 nucleotides matching TRBD2. Losses at the gene ends were 0 bases for V and 3 bases for J; bases not matched to a gene: 3. CDR3 length equals 17 residues. CDR3 region: CASSLAGTSGDTGELFF. The CDR3 bases are TGTGCCAGCAGTTTAGCGGGGACTAGCGGAGACACCGGGGAGCTGTTTTTT.

This chain joins TRBV10-3 and TRBJ1-1; the D gene is possibly TRBD1 (5 bases). V was cut by 3 bases and J by 7 bases, with 15 bases left in between. Germline assignment: CDR1 ENHRY and CDR2 SYGVKD. The CDR3 loop spans 14 amino acids. The CDR3 spells CAISEQVRAVEAFF. The CDR3 DNA reads TGTGCCATCAGTGAACAGGTTAGGGCTGTTGAAGCTTTCTTT.

V usage is TRBV25-1 and J usage is TRBJ2-7, with D tentatively TRBD2 (6 bases). This CDR3 spans 14 amino acids. The germline CDR1 and CDR2 sequences are MGHDK and SYGVNS. The CDR3 DNA reads TGTGCTAGCGGAGAGGGCGGGGAAGCGTACGAGCAGTACTTC. Its translation is CASGEGGEAYEQYF.

The genes are TRBV11-1 and TRBJ2-1; 12 nucleotides match TRBD2. The ends lost 6 bases at V and 8 bases at J; junction bases unmatched: 11. Germline V lookup: CDR1 SGHAT, CDR2 FQDESV (reference sequence). This CDR3 contains 16 residues. The CDR3 loop is CASRGQDGLAGYEQFF. The CDR3 DNA follows: TGTGCCAGCAGAGGACAGGATGGACTAGCGGGGTATGAGCAGTTCTTC.